The present T cell receptor beta chain was sequenced within a study of blood T cells in healthy people across ages (dated by TCRdb to the mid-2010s). Study-wide context: Template switching captured roughly one uniquely barcoded TCR beta cDNA molecule per two T cells in model experiments. Using the same blood draw, the study looked at two additional independent replicas of 1 million unique cDNA reads for two donors, one aged 18 to 30 and the other aged 80 or older. Age-related changes in TCR beta repertoire diversity were measured in the study by deep sequencing normalized with unique cDNA molecular identifiers. Donors were grouped into four age groups: young (average 16 years), middle-aged (around 39), aged (roughly 62) and long-lived (approximately 78). To avoid experimental bias, donors of different ages were spread randomly across the sequencing lanes. General study outcomes and caveats: As age increased, observed TCR beta diversity per million T cells dropped in a roughly linear way, and a significant reduction was already evident by age roughly 36. Because profiling used bulk unsorted PBMCs, naive and antigen-experienced compartments could not be compared conclusively. Estimates of total diversity from one million sequenced T cells were regarded as lower bounds and underestimates. Because donor CMV infection status was unknown, age-related changes in expanded clonotypes were potentially confounded. Compared with the aged group, the long-lived group had more naive CD4+ T cells, fewer expanded clones and increased TCR diversity, suggesting age selection. Observed TCR beta diversity correlated strongly with the percentage of naive T cells measured by flow cytometry.

Systemically healthy Caucasian individuals from Russia, around 38 in total and aged roughly 6 to 100 years, were included as donors. Each donor gave around 9.5 milliliters of peripheral blood, collected into EDTA-treated Vacutainer tubes. Ficoll-Paque density-gradient centrifugation was used to isolate PBMCs, with at least 6.5 million per sample. Trizol reagent was used to extract total RNA from PBMCs, with at least 5.5 micrograms per sample. The percentages of naive CD45RAhigh/CD27high T cells were determined by flow cytometry on a PBMC aliquot from every donor. Based on the germline V gene (reference sequence), the CDR1 and CDR2 sequences are LGHDT and YNNKEL. V is clipped by 0 bases and J by 7 bases, and the sequence between their germline boundaries is 8 bases long. From its cysteine to its phenylalanine, the CDR3 spans 13 amino acids. CDR3 DNA is the only sequence kept; it has 39 bases, read in frame from the first base.

Receptor amplification or capture employed 5' RACE. The sequencer listed for this sample is Illumina HiSeq 2500. A second about 6 to 11 cycle PCR used a sample-barcoded 5' primer and a J-beta primer mix. Each TCR beta cDNA molecule received a unique molecular identifier from a template-switch 5' adaptor carrying 12 random nucleotides. At least 2.5 million CDR3-containing paired-end reads were obtained from each sample. First-strand cDNA synthesis was performed from all RNA using the Mint cDNA synthesis kit, with priming by a TRBC-specific oligonucleotide. All cDNA was treated with uracil-DNA glycosylase and then went through a first 18-cycle PCR with the universal primers M1SS and BC2_uni_R. The authors' pipeline ran thus. Normalization of each sample was performed by random selection of 1 million high-quality reads, each carrying a distinct molecular identifier. Reads with shared molecular identifiers were discarded instead of being binned into consensus sequences. MiTCR, run with a Q25 quality threshold and the strictest error-elimination algorithm, handled CDR3 identification, clonotype clustering and error correction. A nonparametric unseen species model with Euler transformation was used to estimate lower-bound total TCR beta diversity. In-frame beta chains were kept once TCRdb had trimmed the public reads at Q25 with fastp and called clones with MiXCR. Each CDR3 protein gets just one entry, which takes the most common genes and DNA from the rows behind it. These V and J calls originate from TCRdb's pipeline instead of the authors' own analysis. The sample table holds about 290,000 distinct CDR3 sequences, of which around 30% were seen once. Jointly, the top ten make up around 29% of the sample.

This clonotype was recorded at least ten times. Its cognate antigen has yet to be identified. One base away there is no much larger clone; base qualities are not given. The receptor was isolated from a woman aged 70-85 years in good health. The chain uses TRBV3-1 and TRBJ2-3, with no confident D gene call. The material sequenced was blood. The DNA sequence reads TGTGCCAGCAGCCAAGATTTGGTGAATACGCAGTATTTT. It is translated as CASSQDLVNTQYF.